The T cell receptor beta chain described here comes from a study of blood T cell repertoires in COVID-19. Study-wide context: Acute and convalescent COVID-19 samples came from the United States, Italy and Spain. T cells, B-cell-depleted T cells, or PBMCs provided the cDNA or gDNA that served as material.

The CDR3 extends over 15 amino acids. Profiling relied on immunoSEQ multiplex PCR, and the TCRdb table lists in-frame clones only, not all of them. The sample gives about 28,000 clones, approximately 83% of which show up once; about 23% is in the top ten. The chain combines TRBV12-2 with TRBJ2-5; TRBD2, as called in the table, went unchecked against the DNA. TRBV12-2 is described as a pseudogene. The origin of this receptor is a human donor in a cohort sampled during active COVID-19. Input material: peripheral blood. In DNA form, the CDR3 reads TGTGCAAGTCGAGCCCTCTTTGGGACTCAAGAGACCCAGTACTTC. This sequence encodes CASRALFGTQETQYF.